This T cell receptor beta chain emerged from a study of blood T cell repertoires in COVID-19. As for the study in general: Acute and convalescent COVID-19 samples came from the United States, Italy and Spain.

What the recovered Cohort 3 donors had was two negative PCRs, clearance, or symptom resolution. This table comes from immunoSEQ multiplex PCR, and its TCRdb copy is limited to in-frame clones, with some not included. The data hold fewer than 450,000 clones, with 90% observed a single time. Germline V gene data show CDR1 as PRHDT and CDR2 as FYEKMQ (reference sequence). Trimming at V came to 0 bases and at J to 3 bases, leaving 5 bases not matched to a gene. The CDR3 is 16 amino acids. The gene calls are TRBV13 and TRBJ1-2; 9 bases agree with TRBD1. The specimen was PBMCs or T cells enriched from blood (not recorded which). The receptor was isolated from a man aged 18 to 29 who had recovered from COVID-19. CDR3 region: CASSLGLGTGYYGYTF. The CDR3 DNA reads TGTGCCAGCAGCTTAGGCCTCGGGACAGGGTACTATGGCTACACCTTC.